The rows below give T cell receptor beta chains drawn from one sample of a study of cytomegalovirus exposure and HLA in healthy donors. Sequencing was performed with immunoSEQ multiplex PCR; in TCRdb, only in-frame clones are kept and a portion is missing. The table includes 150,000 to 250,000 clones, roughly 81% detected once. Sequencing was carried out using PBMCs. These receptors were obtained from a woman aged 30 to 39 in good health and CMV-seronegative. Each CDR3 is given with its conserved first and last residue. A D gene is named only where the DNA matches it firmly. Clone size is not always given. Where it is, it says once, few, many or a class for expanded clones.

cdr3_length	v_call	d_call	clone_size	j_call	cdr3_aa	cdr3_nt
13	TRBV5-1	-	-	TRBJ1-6	CASSRTGNSPLHF	TGCGCCAGCAGCCGGACGGGAAATTCACCCCTCCACTTT
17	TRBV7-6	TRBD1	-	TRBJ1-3	CASSLGLTGPSGNTIYF	TGTGCCAGCAGCTTAGGACTGACAGGGCCCTCTGGAAACACCATATATTTT
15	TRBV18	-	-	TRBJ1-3	CASSPRDNSGNTIYF	TGTGCCAGCTCACCACGGGACAACTCTGGAAACACCATATATTTT
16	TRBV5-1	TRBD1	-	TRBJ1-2	CASSLGQTGANYGYTF	TGCGCCAGCAGCCTCGGGCAGACAGGGGCGAACTATGGCTACACCTTC
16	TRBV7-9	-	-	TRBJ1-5	CASSPERYGSNQPQHF	TGTGCCAGCAGCCCAGAGCGGTATGGAAGCAATCAGCCCCAGCATTTT
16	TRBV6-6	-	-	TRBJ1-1	CASSYTLLGLGTEAFF	TGTGCCAGCAGTTACACTTTATTGGGACTTGGCACTGAAGCTTTCTTT
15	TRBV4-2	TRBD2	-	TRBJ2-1	CASSLTSGGVREQFF	TGTGCCAGCAGCCTGACTAGCGGGGGGGTACGTGAGCAGTTCTTC
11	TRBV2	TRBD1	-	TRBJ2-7	CASGTEYEQYF	TGTGCCAGCGGGACAGAGTACGAGCAGTACTTC
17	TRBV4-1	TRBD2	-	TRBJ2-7	CASSQKSSSGSAHEQYF	TGCGCCAGCAGCCAGAAATCTTCCAGCGGGAGTGCCCACGAGCAGTACTTC
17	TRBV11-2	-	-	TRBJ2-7	CASSLAPGVISSYEQYF	TGTGCCAGCAGCTTGGCCCCGGGAGTTATCAGCTCCTACGAGCAGTACTTC
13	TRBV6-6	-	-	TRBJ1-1	CASTIAGGTEAFF	TGTGCCAGCACAATCGCCGGGGGCACTGAAGCTTTCTTT
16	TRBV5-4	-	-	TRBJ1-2	CASSLGKSSGGLDDTF	TGTGCCAGCAGTTTAGGGAAAAGTTCCGGGGGGCTCGACGACACCTTC
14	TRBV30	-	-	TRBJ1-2	CASDRGRTNYGYTF	TGTGCCTCCGACAGAGGACGGACGAACTATGGCTACACCTTC
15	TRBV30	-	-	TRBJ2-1	CACTKGGGEYNEQFF	TGTGCCTGTACTAAGGGGGGAGGGGAATACAATGAGCAGTTCTTC
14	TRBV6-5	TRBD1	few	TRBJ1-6	CASSDRGHESPLHF	TGTGCCAGCAGTGACAGGGGGCACGAATCACCCCTCCACTTT
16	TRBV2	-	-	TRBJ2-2	CARSADRSANTGELFF	TGTGCCCGGAGCGCAGACAGGTCAGCGAACACCGGGGAGCTGTTTTTT
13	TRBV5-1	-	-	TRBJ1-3	CASSLPEGNTIYF	TGCGCCAGCAGCTTGCCAGAAGGAAACACCATATATTTT
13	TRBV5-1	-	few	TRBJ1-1	CASSSPDRSEAFF	TGCGCCAGCAGCTCCCCAGACAGGAGTGAAGCTTTCTTT
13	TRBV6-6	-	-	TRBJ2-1	CASSYSRGSEQFF	TGTGCCAGCAGTTACTCGAGGGGGAGTGAGCAGTTCTTC
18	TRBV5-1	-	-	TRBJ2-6	CASSLVAGYVSGANVLTF	TGCGCCAGCAGCTTGGTTGCGGGTTATGTCTCTGGGGCCAACGTCCTGACTTTC
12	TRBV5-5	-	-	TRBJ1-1	CASRGMNTEAFF	TGTGCCAGCAGGGGCATGAACACTGAAGCTTTCTTT
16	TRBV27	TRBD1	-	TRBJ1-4	CASSPADRGRPEKLFF	TGTGCCAGCAGTCCTGCGGACAGGGGGCGTCCGGAAAAACTGTTTTTT
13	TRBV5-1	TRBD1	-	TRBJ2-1	CASSWQGANEQFF	TGCGCCAGCAGCTGGCAGGGGGCAAATGAGCAGTTCTTC
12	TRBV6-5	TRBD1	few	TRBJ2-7	CASSSTGWQQYF	TGTGCCAGCAGTTCGACAGGGTGGCAGCAGTACTTC
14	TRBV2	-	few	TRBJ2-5	CASNPSPQGETQYF	TGTGCCAGCAACCCTAGTCCCCAAGGAGAGACCCAGTACTTC
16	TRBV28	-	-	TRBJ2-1	CASSFSGAGGYNEQFF	TGTGCCAGCAGTTTCTCAGGGGCCGGGGGGTACAATGAGCAGTTCTTC
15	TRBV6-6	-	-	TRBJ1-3	CASRSTGSSGNTIYF	TGTGCCAGCAGGTCCACAGGGAGCTCTGGAAACACCATATATTTT
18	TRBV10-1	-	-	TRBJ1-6	CASSDEVSLSSYNSPLHF	TGCGCCAGCAGTGACGAGGTGTCCCTAAGCTCCTATAATTCACCCCTCCACTTT
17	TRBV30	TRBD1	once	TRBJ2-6	CAWSAPDRGSGANVLTF	TGTGCCTGGAGTGCGCCGGACAGGGGGTCTGGGGCCAACGTCCTGACTTTC
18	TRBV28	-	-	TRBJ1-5	CASTSFGRGSFSNQPQHF	TGTGCCAGCACCTCATTCGGCAGGGGAAGTTTTAGCAATCAGCCCCAGCATTTT
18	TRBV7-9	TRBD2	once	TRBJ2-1	CASSVLAGGPGSYNEQFF	TGTGCCAGCAGCGTACTAGCGGGGGGGCCAGGGTCCTACAATGAGCAGTTCTTC
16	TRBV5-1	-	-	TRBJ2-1	CASSLKSGAAYNEQFF	TGCGCCAGCAGCTTGAAAAGCGGCGCAGCCTACAATGAGCAGTTCTTC
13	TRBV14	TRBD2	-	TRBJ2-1	CASSRAREGEQFF	TGTGCCAGCAGCCGGGCGCGGGAGGGTGAGCAGTTCTTC
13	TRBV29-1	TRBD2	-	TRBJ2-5	CSVGGLGAGTQYF	TGCAGCGTTGGGGGACTAGGGGCTGGGACCCAGTACTTC
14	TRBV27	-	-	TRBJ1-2	CASAGAGDHYGYTF	TGTGCCAGCGCTGGGGCAGGGGACCACTATGGCTACACCTTC
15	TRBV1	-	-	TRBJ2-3	CTSSQRGGGTDTQYF	TGCACCAGCAGCCAACGGGGGGGCGGCACAGATACGCAGTATTTT
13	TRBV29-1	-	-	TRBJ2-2	CSVDGGGTGELFF	TGCAGCGTTGATGGCGGTGGGACCGGGGAGCTGTTTTTT
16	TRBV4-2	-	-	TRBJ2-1	CASSQDWRGAYNEQFF	TGTGCCAGCAGCCAAGATTGGCGCGGGGCCTACAATGAGCAGTTCTTC
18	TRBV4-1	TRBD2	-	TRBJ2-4	CASSPGLAGGQAKNIQYF	TGCGCCAGCAGCCCGGGACTAGCGGGAGGGCAGGCCAAAAACATTCAGTACTTC
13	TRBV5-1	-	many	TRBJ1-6	CASSLDRNSPLHF	TGCGCCAGCAGCTTGGACAGAAATTCACCCCTCCACTTT
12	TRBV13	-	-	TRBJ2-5	CASSLGLETQYF	TGTGCCAGCAGCTTAGGCCTAGAGACCCAGTACTTC